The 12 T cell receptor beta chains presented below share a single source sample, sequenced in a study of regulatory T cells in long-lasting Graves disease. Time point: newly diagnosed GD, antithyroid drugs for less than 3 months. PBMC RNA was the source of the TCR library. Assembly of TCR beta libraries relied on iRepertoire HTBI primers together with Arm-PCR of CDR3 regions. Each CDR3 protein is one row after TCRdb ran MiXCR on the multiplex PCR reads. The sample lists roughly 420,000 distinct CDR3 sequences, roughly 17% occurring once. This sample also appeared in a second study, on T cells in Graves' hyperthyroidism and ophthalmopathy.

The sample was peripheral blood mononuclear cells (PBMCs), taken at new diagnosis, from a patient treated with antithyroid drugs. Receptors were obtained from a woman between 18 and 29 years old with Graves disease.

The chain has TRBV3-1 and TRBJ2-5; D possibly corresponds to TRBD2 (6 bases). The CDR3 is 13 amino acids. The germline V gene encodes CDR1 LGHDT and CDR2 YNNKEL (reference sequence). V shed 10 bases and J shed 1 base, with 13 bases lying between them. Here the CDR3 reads CATSRGFQETQYF. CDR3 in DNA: TGTGCCACCAGTCGGGGGTTCCAAGAGACCCAGTACTTC.

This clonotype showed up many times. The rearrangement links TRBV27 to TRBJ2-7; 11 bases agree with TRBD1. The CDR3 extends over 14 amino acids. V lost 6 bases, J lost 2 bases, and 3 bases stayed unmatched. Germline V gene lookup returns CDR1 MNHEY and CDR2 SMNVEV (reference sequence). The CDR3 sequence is CASSVDRGPYEQYF. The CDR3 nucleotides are TGTGCCAGCAGCGTGGACAGGGGGCCCTACGAGCAGTACTTC.

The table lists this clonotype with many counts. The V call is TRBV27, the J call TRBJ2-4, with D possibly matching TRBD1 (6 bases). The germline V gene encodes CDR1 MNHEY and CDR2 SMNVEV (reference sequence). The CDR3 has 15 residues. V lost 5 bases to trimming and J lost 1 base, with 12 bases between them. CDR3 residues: CASSLDTGAKNIQYF. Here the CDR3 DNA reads TGTGCCAGCAGTCTAGACACAGGGGCCAAAAACATTCAGTACTTC.

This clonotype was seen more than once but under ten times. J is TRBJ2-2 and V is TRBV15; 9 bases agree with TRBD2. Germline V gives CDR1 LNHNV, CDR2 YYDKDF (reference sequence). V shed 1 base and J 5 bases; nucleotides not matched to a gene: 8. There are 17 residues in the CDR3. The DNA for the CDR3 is TGTGCCACCAGCAGAGGGGGTAGCGGGAGCGGGACCGGGGAGCTGTTTTTT. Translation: CATSRGGSGSGTGELFF.

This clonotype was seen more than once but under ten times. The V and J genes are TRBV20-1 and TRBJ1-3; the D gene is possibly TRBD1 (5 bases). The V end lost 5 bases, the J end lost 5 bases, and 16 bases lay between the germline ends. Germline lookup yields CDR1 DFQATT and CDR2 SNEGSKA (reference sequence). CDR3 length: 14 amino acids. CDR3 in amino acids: CSAESGGGRNTIYF. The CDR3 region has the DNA TGCAGTGCTGAGAGCGGGGGAGGTAGAAACACCATATATTTT.

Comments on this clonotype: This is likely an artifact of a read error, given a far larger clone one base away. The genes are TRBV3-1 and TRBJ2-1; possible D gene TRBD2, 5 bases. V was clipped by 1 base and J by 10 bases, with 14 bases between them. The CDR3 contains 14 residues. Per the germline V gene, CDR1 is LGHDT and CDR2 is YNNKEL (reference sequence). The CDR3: CASSQVGVSYEQFF. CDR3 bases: TGTGCCAGCAGCCAAGTGGGAGTGTCCTACGAGCAGTTCTTC.

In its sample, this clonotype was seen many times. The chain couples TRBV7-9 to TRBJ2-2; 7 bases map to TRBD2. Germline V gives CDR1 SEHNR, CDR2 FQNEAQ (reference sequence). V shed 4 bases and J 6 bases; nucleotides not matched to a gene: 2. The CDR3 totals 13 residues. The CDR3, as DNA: TGTGCCAGCAGCTCTGGACTAGCCGGGGAGCTGTTTTTT. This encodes CASSSGLAGELFF.

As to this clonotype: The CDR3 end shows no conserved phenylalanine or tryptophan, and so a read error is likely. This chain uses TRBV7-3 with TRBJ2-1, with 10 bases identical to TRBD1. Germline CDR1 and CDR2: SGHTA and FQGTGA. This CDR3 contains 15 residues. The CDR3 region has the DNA TGTGCCAGCAGCCTGGACAGGGGGTACGTGAATGCGCAGTTCGTC. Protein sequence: CASSLDRGYVNAQFV.

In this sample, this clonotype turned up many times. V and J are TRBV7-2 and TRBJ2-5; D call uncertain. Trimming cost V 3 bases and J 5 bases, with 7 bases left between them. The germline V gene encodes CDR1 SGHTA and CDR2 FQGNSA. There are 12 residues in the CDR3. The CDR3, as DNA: TGTGCCAGCAGCTTTTTCGGGGAGACCCAGTACTTC. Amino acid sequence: CASSFFGETQYF.

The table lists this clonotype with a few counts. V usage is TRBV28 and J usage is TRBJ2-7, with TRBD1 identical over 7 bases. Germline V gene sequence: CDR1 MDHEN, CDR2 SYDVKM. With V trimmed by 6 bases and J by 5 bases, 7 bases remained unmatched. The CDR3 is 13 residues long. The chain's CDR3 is CASRKTGFDEQYF. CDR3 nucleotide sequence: TGTGCCAGCAGGAAGACAGGGTTTGACGAGCAGTACTTC. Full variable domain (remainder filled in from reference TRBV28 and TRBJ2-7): DVKVTQSSRYLVKRTGEKVFLECVQDMDHENMFWYRQDPGLGLRLIYFSYDVKMKEKGDIPEGYSVSREKKERFSLILESASTNQTSMYLCASRKTGFDEQYFGPGTRLTVT.

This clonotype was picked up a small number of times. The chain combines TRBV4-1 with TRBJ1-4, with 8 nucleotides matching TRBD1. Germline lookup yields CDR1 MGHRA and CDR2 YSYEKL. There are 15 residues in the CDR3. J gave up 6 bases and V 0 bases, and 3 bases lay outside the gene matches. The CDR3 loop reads CASSQEGTGDEKLFF. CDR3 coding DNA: TGCGCCAGCAGCCAAGAGGGGACAGGAGATGAAAAACTGTTTTTT.

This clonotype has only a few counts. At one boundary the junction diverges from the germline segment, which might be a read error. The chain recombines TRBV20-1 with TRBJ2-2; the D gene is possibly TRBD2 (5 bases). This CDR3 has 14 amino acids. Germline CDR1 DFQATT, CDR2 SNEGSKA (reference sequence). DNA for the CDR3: TGCAGTACTAGAGATCTTCAGAACACCGGGGAGCTGTTTTTT. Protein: CSTRDLQNTGELFF.